A single sample gave rise to the 26 T cell receptor beta chains below, sequenced in a study of blood T cell repertoires in COVID-19. Clones were read by immunoSEQ multiplex PCR, and TCRdb kept only the in-frame ones, dropping some. The sample carries about 240,000 clones, around 85% recorded once. Source material: peripheral blood. The receptors originated from an elderly woman with acute or convalescent COVID-19.

With regard to this clone: Other DNA sequences in the sample encode the same CDR3. The V and J genes are TRBV28 and TRBJ1-1; the D gene is possibly TRBD1 (5 bases). The ends were cut back, 3 bases at V and 5 bases at J, with 13 bases in the middle. From germline, CDR1 is MDHEN and CDR2 SYDVKM. The CDR3 covers 14 residues. CDR3 coding DNA: TGTGCCAGCAGTTTTACCGGGGGAAGGACTGAAGCTTTCTTT. Residues: CASSFTGGRTEAFF.

This chain connects TRBV3-1 (or the pseudogene TRBV3-2) to TRBJ2-2, with 10 bases fitting TRBD1. Germline V gene data show CDR1 as LGHDT and CDR2 as YNNKEL (reference sequence). The CDR3 has 17 residues. V trimming: 3 bases; J trimming: 0 bases; junction bases outside the gene matches: 4. The CDR3 region has the DNA TGTGCCAGCAGCCAGGGGGGACAGGGGCCGAACACCGGGGAGCTGTTTTTT. Residues: CASSQGGQGPNTGELFF.

As DNA, the CDR3 is TGTGCCAGTAGTATAGTTAGGGGCGGACTAAATCAGCCCCAGCATTTT. Translation gives CASSIVRGGLNQPQHF. The chain links TRBV19 to TRBJ1-5; D is possibly TRBD1 (5 bases). The CDR3 contains 16 residues. Per germline, CDR1 LNHDA and CDR2 SQIVND (reference sequence). The V end was cut by 1 base, the J end by 4 bases, with 14 bases between. The variable domain in full, completed from reference TRBV19 and TRBJ1-5, reads DGGITQSPKYLFRKEGQNVTLSCEQNLNHDAMYWYRQDPGQGLRLIYYSQIVNDFQKGDIAEGYSVSREKKESFPLTVTSAQKNPTAFYLCASSIVRGGLNQPQHFGDGTRLSIL.

The rearrangement uses TRBV7-8 and TRBJ1-1, with D maybe TRBD1 (5 bases). This CDR3 comprises 20 residues. Trimming removed 6 bases at V and 5 bases at J, with 34 bases between. The germline V gene encodes CDR1 SGHVS and CDR2 FQNEAQ. The CDR3 region has the DNA TGTGCCAGCAGTAGAAGGGTCGTTGGATGGGGGGAACAGAGTGGGACTGAAGCTTTCTTT. It translates to CASSRRVVGWGEQSGTEAFF.

This rearrangement joins TRBV6-6 to TRBJ1-5; weak D call: TRBD1 (6 bases). Trimming took off 4 bases at V and 3 bases at J, with 13 bases between the two ends. This CDR3 contains 15 residues. Germline loops: CDR1 MNHNY, CDR2 SVGAGI (reference sequence). CDR3: CASSFGDTNNQPQHF. CDR3 sequence (DNA): TGTGCCAGCAGTTTCGGGGACACAAACAATCAGCCCCAGCATTTT.

This chain links TRBV7-9 with TRBJ2-5, with D possibly TRBD2 on 5 matching bases. The CDR3 has 13 residues. Per germline, CDR1 SEHNR and CDR2 FQNEAQ (reference sequence). Trimming took 3 bases from V and 4 from J, leaving 9 bases between them. The CDR3 protein is CASSLHGVETQYF. The CDR3 coding sequence is TGTGCCAGCAGCTTGCACGGGGTAGAGACCCAGTACTTC.

The gene calls are TRBV5-1 and TRBJ2-2; no firm D call. CDR1 and CDR2 (germline): SGHRS, YFSETQ. V was cut by 0 bases and J by 0 bases, with 12 bases left in between. The CDR3 sequence is 17 residues long. The CDR3 loop is CASSLAMMGSNTGELFF. DNA of the CDR3: TGCGCCAGCAGCTTGGCAATGATGGGCTCGAACACCGGGGAGCTGTTTTTT.

The genes are TRBV2 and TRBJ2-7; no firm D call. This CDR3 comprises 13 residues. Germline lookup yields CDR1 SNHLY and CDR2 FYNNEI. The germline V and J ends were trimmed by 7 bases and 10 bases, with 20 bases remaining between them. CDR3 amino acids: CASTIPSYPGQYF. Written as DNA, the CDR3 is TGTGCCAGCACTATACCGTCCTACCCGGGTCAGTACTTC.

Worth noting for this clone: The same CDR3 arises from other DNA sequences in this sample as well. V and J are TRBV7-2 and TRBJ2-2, with D perhaps matching TRBD1 (6 bases). Germline assignment: CDR1 SGHTA and CDR2 FQGNSA. V dropped 3 bases and J dropped 2 bases, with 13 bases sitting between them. This CDR3 has 16 amino acids. This CDR3 reads CASSLAGGGNTGELFF. CDR3 nucleotide sequence: TGTGCCAGCAGCTTGGCTGGTGGGGGCAACACCGGGGAGCTGTTTTTT.

This clone was detected only once. J is TRBJ1-1 and V is TRBV6-5; TRBD1 is a possible D gene (5 bases). Per the germline V gene, CDR1 is MNHEY and CDR2 is SVGAGI. This CDR3 has 13 amino acids. Trimming cost V 7 bases and J 3 bases, with 12 bases left between them. This CDR3 is CASKDTAYTEAFF. As DNA, the CDR3 is TGTGCCAGCAAGGACACCGCATACACTGAAGCTTTCTTT.

This clone was observed a handful of times. J is TRBJ1-5 and V is TRBV30, with a possible D match to TRBD1 (5 bases). CDR3 length: 14 amino acids. The germline CDR1 and CDR2 sequences are GTSNPN and SVGIG (reference sequence). V was trimmed by 1 base and J by 1 base, leaving 8 bases between them. CDR3 bases: TGTGCCTGGAGTGCCCCAGGGAGCAATCAGCCCCAGCATTTT. Protein: CAWSAPGSNQPQHF.

The rearrangement links TRBV6-5 to TRBJ1-2, with TRBD1 matching over 8 bases. The ends lost 0 bases at V and 7 bases at J; junction bases unmatched: 4. CDR1 and CDR2 (germline): MNHEY, SVGAGI. The CDR3 contains 14 residues. The CDR3 spells CASSYSQGAVGYTF. The CDR3 DNA sequence: TGTGCCAGCAGTTACTCCCAGGGGGCGGTTGGCTACACCTTC.

The count of this clone is one. The J gene is TRBJ2-4, the V gene TRBV6-5; TRBD2 might be the D (5 bases). The CDR3 has 15 residues. Germline values: CDR1 MNHEY, CDR2 SVGAGI. The V gene lost 7 bases and the J gene lost 7 bases, with 20 bases spanning the gap. The CDR3: CASTLDGAGGNIQYF. CDR3 coding DNA: TGTGCCAGCACTCTTGACGGAGCAGGCGGGAACATTCAGTACTTC.

The V gene is TRBV11-3, the J gene TRBJ2-1; D unclear. Trimming took 4 bases from V and 2 from J, leaving 6 bases between them. Per the germline V gene, CDR1 is SGHNT and CDR2 is YENEEA. This CDR3 comprises 13 residues. CDR3 region: CASSSSPYNEQFF. Written as DNA, the CDR3 is TGTGCCAGCAGCTCCTCCCCCTACAATGAGCAGTTCTTC.

V is TRBV2 and J is TRBJ2-4; 10 bases line up with TRBD1. Per the germline V gene, CDR1 is SNHLY and CDR2 is FYNNEI. The CDR3 contains 18 residues. J lost 0 bases, V lost 8 bases, and 13 bases had no gene match. CDR3 sequence reads: CASSGQGIAPGAKNIQYF. As DNA, the CDR3 is TGTGCCAGCTCGGGACAGGGGATAGCCCCGGGAGCCAAAAACATTCAGTACTTC.

The chain combines TRBV5-1 with TRBJ2-5, with D possibly matching TRBD1 (5 bases). The germline CDR1 and CDR2 sequences are SGHRS and YFSETQ. V lost 2 bases and J lost 8, with 13 bases in between. The CDR3 runs to 13 residues. The CDR3 DNA sequence: TGCGCCAGCAGCTTCGAGCCCGGACAAACCCAGTACTTC. The encoded protein is CASSFEPGQTQYF.

This clone was found once. The chain recombines TRBV5-1 with TRBJ1-4, with 8 nucleotides matching TRBD1. CDR3 length: 10 amino acids. After removal of 8 bases from V and 12 bases from J, the junction contained 3 bases not matched to a gene. CDR1 and CDR2 from the germline V gene are SGHRS and YFSETQ. This chain's CDR3 is CARQTGELFF. CDR3 nucleotide sequence: TGCGCCAGACAGACAGGGGAACTGTTTTTT.

The chain is built from TRBV4-1 and TRBJ2-2; a weak D match, TRBD1 (5 bases). V was pared by 0 bases and J by 4 bases, with 12 bases between. This CDR3 comprises 16 residues. The germline V gene encodes CDR1 MGHRA and CDR2 YSYEKL. DNA of the CDR3: TGCGCCAGCAGCCAAGACTCAGGGTTCCGCACCGGGGAGCTGTTTTTT. Its protein product is CASSQDSGFRTGELFF.

This chain connects TRBV5-1 to TRBJ2-3; D not resolved. CDR1 and CDR2 (germline): SGHRS, YFSETQ. This CDR3 is 14 amino acids long. Trimming shortened V by 4 bases and J by 0 bases, and 9 bases separated the two germline ends. The CDR3 DNA follows: TGCGCCAGCAGCCCAGAAAGTAGCACAGATACGCAGTATTTT. Its translation: CASSPESSTDTQYF. The complete variable domain, with remaining parts taken from reference TRBV5-1 and TRBJ2-3, reads KAGVTQTPRYLIKTRGQQVTLSCSPISGHRSVSWYQQTPGQGLQFLFEYFSETQRNKGNFPGRFSGRQFSNSRSEMNVSTLELGDSALYLCASSPESSTDTQYFGPGTRLTVL.

The chain joins TRBV28 to TRBJ2-1; D not certain. In germline, CDR1 is MDHEN, CDR2 SYDVKM. This CDR3 region has 15 residues. The V end lost 7 bases, the J end lost 0 bases, and 13 bases lay between the germline ends. This CDR3 is CASTEDQRSYNEQFF. In DNA form, the CDR3 reads TGTGCCAGCACCGAAGATCAGCGCTCCTACAATGAGCAGTTCTTC.

The chain has TRBV4-1 and TRBJ1-1, with 7 bases fitting TRBD1. Germline V gene lookup returns CDR1 MGHRA and CDR2 YSYEKL. J lost 0 bases, V lost 5 bases, and 0 bases had no gene match. The length of the CDR3 is 13 residues. The CDR3 nucleotides read TGCGCCAGCAGCGGGACAGTGAACACTGAAGCTTTCTTT. Residues: CASSGTVNTEAFF.

The rearrangement links TRBV5-1 to TRBJ2-3, with 8 bases aligning to TRBD1. The CDR3 consists of 15 residues. V was clipped by 0 bases and J by 6 bases; unmatched bases: 6. The germline V gene has CDR1 SGHRS and CDR2 YFSETQ. The CDR3 bases are TGCGCCAGCAGCTTGGAGGGGACAGGAACGGATACGCAGTATTTT. Protein: CASSLEGTGTDTQYF.

This clone was picked up a small number of times. The chain joins TRBV30 to TRBJ1-2; the D gene is possibly TRBD1 (6 bases). The CDR3 is made up of 13 amino acids. V lost 8 bases and J 8 bases, leaving 21 bases between the germline ends. The germline gives CDR1 GTSNPN, CDR2 SVGIG (reference sequence). CDR3 nucleotides: TGTGCCAGCCCTCGGGACACCGGTCGGGGCTACACCTTC. The encoded protein is CASPRDTGRGYTF.

This rearrangement joins TRBV18 to TRBJ1-2; 7 bases fit TRBD1. The CDR3 spans 15 residues. In germline, CDR1 is KGHSH, CDR2 LQKENI. V lost 3 bases to trimming and J lost 3 bases; unmatched junction nucleotides: 7. CDR3 residues: CASSPSTGEYYGYTF. The CDR3 DNA follows: TGTGCCAGCTCACCCTCTACAGGGGAGTACTATGGCTACACCTTC.

This clone was observed a few times. The chain couples TRBV19 to TRBJ2-2; TRBD1 matches at 10 bases. The junction had 12 bases not matched to a gene; V was cut back by 0 bases and J by 8 bases. CDR3 size: 18 residues. CDR1 is LNHDA, CDR2 SQIVND, per germline (reference sequence). CDR3 nucleotide sequence: TGTGCCAGTAGTATAGACTCGAGGTGGACAGGGGGGTCGGGGGAGCTGTTTTTT. Translated, it gives CASSIDSRWTGGSGELFF.

The V and J genes are TRBV10-1 and TRBJ2-1; a possible D gene is TRBD2 (7 bases). Trimming left V 0 bases short and J 6 bases short, with 12 bases between. The CDR3 has 15 residues. Per the germline V gene, CDR1 is WNHNN and CDR2 is SYGVQD (reference sequence). The CDR3 protein is CASSESPRGGNEQFF. In DNA form, the CDR3 reads TGCGCCAGCAGTGAGTCCCCGAGGGGGGGCAATGAGCAGTTCTTC.